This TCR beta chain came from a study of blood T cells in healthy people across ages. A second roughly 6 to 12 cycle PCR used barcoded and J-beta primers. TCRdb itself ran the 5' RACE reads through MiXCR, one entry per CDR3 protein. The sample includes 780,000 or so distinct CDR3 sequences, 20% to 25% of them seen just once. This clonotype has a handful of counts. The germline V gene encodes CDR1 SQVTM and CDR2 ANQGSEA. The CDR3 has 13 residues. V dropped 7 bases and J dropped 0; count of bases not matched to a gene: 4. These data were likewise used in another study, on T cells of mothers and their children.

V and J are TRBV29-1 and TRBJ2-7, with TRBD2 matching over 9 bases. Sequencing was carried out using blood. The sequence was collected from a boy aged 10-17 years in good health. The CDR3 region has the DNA TGCAGCGCAAGGACTAGCGACTCCTACGAGCAGTACTTC. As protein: CSARTSDSYEQYF.